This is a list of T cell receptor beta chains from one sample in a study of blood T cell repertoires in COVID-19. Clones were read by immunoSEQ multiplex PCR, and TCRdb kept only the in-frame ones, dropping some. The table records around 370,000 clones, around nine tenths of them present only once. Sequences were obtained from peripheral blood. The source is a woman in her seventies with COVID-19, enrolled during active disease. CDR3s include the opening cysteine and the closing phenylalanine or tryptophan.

CDR3 protein: CAWSSPLTSGGAEETQYF
J gene: TRBJ2-5
V gene: TRBV30

CDR3 protein: CASGGASQETQYF
J gene: TRBJ2-5
V gene: TRBV9

CDR3 protein: CASSVAPRNTEAFF
J gene: TRBJ1-1
V gene: TRBV9

CDR3 protein: CASRSPLTGTYNEQFF
J gene: TRBJ2-1
V gene: TRBV27

CDR3 protein: CASSSFPGARRPPTHGYTF
J gene: TRBJ1-2
V gene: TRBV7-9

CDR3 protein: CASSVSGGSSYNEQFF
J gene: TRBJ2-1
V gene: TRBV7-2

CDR3 protein: CASSPPFGAGPHGYTF
J gene: TRBJ1-2
V gene: TRBV18

CDR3 protein: CASSLVAYNEQFF
J gene: TRBJ2-1
V gene: TRBV5-4

CDR3 protein: CSAQGQGKETQYF
J gene: TRBJ2-5
V gene: TRBV29-1

CDR3 protein: CASSYGGGGELFF
J gene: TRBJ2-2
V gene: TRBV6-5

CDR3 protein: CASSFDPQGANTEAFF
J gene: TRBJ1-1
V gene: TRBV5-1

CDR3 protein: CAISEHGGRTEAFF
J gene: TRBJ1-1
V gene: TRBV10-3

CDR3 protein: CASTKQGWSQETQYF
J gene: TRBJ2-5
V gene: TRBV5-1

CDR3 protein: CASSRNRDSGNTIYF
J gene: TRBJ1-3
V gene: TRBV4-1

CDR3 protein: CASIREYSYNSPLHF
J gene: TRBJ1-6
V gene: TRBV2

CDR3 protein: CATTQGTSTDTQYF
J gene: TRBJ2-3
V gene: TRBV6-5

CDR3 protein: CASSFFAGEAFF
J gene: TRBJ1-1
V gene: TRBV7-2

CDR3 protein: CASSRTYEQYF
J gene: TRBJ2-7
V gene: TRBV12-3/TRBV12-4

CDR3 protein: CASSQGQGEQYF
J gene: TRBJ2-7
V gene: TRBV12-3/TRBV12-4

CDR3 protein: CASRDRGKNTEAFF
J gene: TRBJ1-1
V gene: TRBV19

CDR3 protein: CATSDSSLDTQYF
J gene: TRBJ2-3
V gene: TRBV24-1

CDR3 protein: CASKRDRGTHF
J gene: TRBJ1-6
V gene: TRBV21-1

CDR3 protein: CASSIGQGRYGYTF
J gene: TRBJ1-2
V gene: TRBV19

CDR3 protein: CASSADRGGQPQHF
J gene: TRBJ1-5
V gene: TRBV2

CDR3 protein: CASSPAAPGRSGNTIYF
J gene: TRBJ1-3
V gene: TRBV18

CDR3 protein: CASSSRISYEQYF
J gene: TRBJ2-7
V gene: TRBV19

CDR3 protein: CASSLPRENQPQHF
J gene: TRBJ1-5
V gene: TRBV7-8

CDR3 protein: CSASLGRGNSGANVLTF
J gene: TRBJ2-6
V gene: TRBV29-1

CDR3 protein: CASSLDTTYEQYF
J gene: TRBJ2-7
V gene: TRBV9

CDR3 protein: CASSVEGRLVNTEAFF
J gene: TRBJ1-1
V gene: TRBV9

CDR3 protein: CASSQGTGNYNEQFF
J gene: TRBJ2-1
V gene: TRBV4-3

CDR3 protein: CATSRASDTQYF
J gene: TRBJ2-3
V gene: TRBV15

CDR3 protein: CASSPGQGRNTIYF
J gene: TRBJ1-3
V gene: TRBV10-2

CDR3 protein: CASSQDTGTGSYGYTF
J gene: TRBJ1-2
V gene: TRBV3-1/TRBV3-2

CDR3 protein: CASSPEAGGGHQPQHF
J gene: TRBJ1-5
V gene: TRBV5-1

CDR3 protein: CASSLEQGARSGELFF
J gene: TRBJ2-2
V gene: TRBV13

CDR3 protein: CASSRRGASGGSYNEQFF
J gene: TRBJ2-1
V gene: TRBV4-1

CDR3 protein: CASSSQTVSYGYTF
J gene: TRBJ1-2
V gene: TRBV5-1

CDR3 protein: CASSSPSSGATYEQYF
J gene: TRBJ2-7
V gene: TRBV27

CDR3 protein: CASRGTSGGANEQFF
J gene: TRBJ2-1
V gene: TRBV2

CDR3 protein: CASSDRVAGGEAFF
J gene: TRBJ1-1
V gene: TRBV2

CDR3 protein: CATSRELAGRGVTEAFF
J gene: TRBJ1-1
V gene: TRBV15

CDR3 protein: CASSLGRQNIQYF
J gene: TRBJ2-4
V gene: TRBV13

CDR3 protein: CASSPGQGAKNIQYF
J gene: TRBJ2-4
V gene: TRBV4-3

CDR3 protein: CASRGGPPNYGYTF
J gene: TRBJ1-2
V gene: TRBV21-1

CDR3 protein: CASSQTGSAIYGYTF
J gene: TRBJ1-2
V gene: TRBV4-3